One sample yielded the 23 T cell receptor beta chains listed below, sequenced in a study of sequential checkpoint blockade in melanoma. The repertoire was sequenced with immunoSEQ multiplex PCR; TCRdb's copy has only in-frame clones and lacks some. The sample shows roughly 28,000 clones, approximately 80% of them seen only once. Regarding treatment: randomized to nivolumab then ipilimumab (arm A) or the reverse (arm B). Sequencing was performed on CD8+ T cells sorted from blood (inferred from file names), taken from a patient given nivolumab and ipilimumab in sequence. Receptors originate from a human donor with melanoma.

CDR3 amino acids: CASSGRSAGGNQETQYF. DNA of the CDR3: TGTGCCAGCAGCGGGAGGTCTGCGGGGGGTAACCAAGAGACCCAGTACTTC. V and J are TRBV7-9 and TRBJ2-5; 8 nucleotides match TRBD2. V lost 5 bases to trimming and J lost 0 bases; unmatched junction nucleotides: 11. There are 17 residues in the CDR3. The V gene's germline CDR1 is SEHNR and CDR2 FQNEAQ (reference sequence).

V is TRBV4-1 and J is TRBJ2-7; D call uncertain. CDR1 MGHRA and CDR2 YSYEKL come from the germline V gene. The CDR3 contains 15 residues. V was clipped by 4 bases and J by 2 bases, with 15 bases between them. The CDR3 is CASSLTMTATYEQYF. The CDR3 DNA reads TGCGCCAGCAGCCTCACTATGACGGCTACCTACGAGCAGTACTTC.

This chain connects TRBV6-4 to TRBJ1-1, with TRBD1 matching over 8 bases. Trimming cost V 6 bases and J 6 bases; bases outside gene matches: 6. Looked up from germline, CDR1 is MRHNA and CDR2 is SNTAGT. The CDR3 has 13 amino acids. The CDR3 DNA follows: TGTGCCAGCAGGGGAGGACAGGGCGCTGAAGCTTTCTTT. This translates into CASRGGQGAEAFF.

CDR3 sequence: CASSEWDSFSGNTIYF. In nucleotides, the CDR3 is TGTGCCAGCAGCGAGTGGGACAGCTTCTCTGGAAACACCATATATTTT. This chain uses TRBV9 with TRBJ1-3; 7 nucleotides match TRBD1. Losses at the gene ends were 3 bases for V and 0 bases for J; bases not matched to a gene: 6. Germline CDR1 reads SGDLS; CDR2 reads YYNGEE. This CDR3 region has 16 residues. The full variable domain, its missing parts supplied by reference TRBV9 and TRBJ1-3, is DSGVTQTPKHLITATGQRVTLRCSPRSGDLSVYWYQQSLDQGLQFLIQYYNGEERAKGNILERFSAQQFPDLHSELNLSSLELGDSALYFCASSEWDSFSGNTIYFGEGSWLTVV.

This clone was detected only once. The chain links TRBV7-6 to TRBJ2-3; 8 bases align to TRBD1. The CDR3 has 15 amino acids. Germline V CDR1 and CDR2: SGHVS, FNYEAQ. The junction had 4 bases not matched to a gene; V was cut back by 2 bases and J by 3 bases. The CDR3 region is CASSLLDRETDTQYF. In DNA form, the CDR3 reads TGTGCCAGCAGCTTACTGGACAGGGAGACAGATACGCAGTATTTT.

The chain carries TRBV7-8 and TRBJ2-5, with D hard to call. Trimming removed 0 bases from V and 5 bases from J, with 13 bases in between. The CDR3 consists of 15 residues. The germline gives CDR1 SGHVS, CDR2 FQNEAQ. The CDR3 loop reads CASSLALSLLETQYF. CDR3 DNA: TGTGCCAGCAGCTTAGCGCTATCGTTGCTGGAGACCCAGTACTTC. Using reference TRBV7-8 and TRBJ2-5 for the parts outside the CDR3, the full variable domain is GAGVSQSPRYKVAKRGQDVALRCDPISGHVSLFWYQQALGQGPEFLTYFQNEAQLDKSGLPSDRFFAERPEGSVSTLKIQRTQQEDSAVYLCASSLALSLLETQYFGPGTRLLVL.

This clone was counted only a few times. V is TRBV7-9 and J is TRBJ2-5, with 12 bases that match TRBD2. CDR1 SEHNR and CDR2 FQNEAQ come from the germline V gene (reference sequence). V lost 5 bases, J lost 2 bases, and 9 bases stayed unmatched. The CDR3 spans 17 residues. As DNA, the CDR3 is TGTGCCAGCAGCGCGAGACCTAGCGGGGGGGCTCAAGAGACCCAGTACTTC. This sequence encodes CASSARPSGGAQETQYF.

This clone was counted between two and nine times. This chain connects TRBV6-5 to TRBJ1-1; possibly TRBD1 for D (6 bases). Deletions cut 0 bases from V and 8 bases from J, with 7 bases between. CDR3 length: 12 residues. Germline values: CDR1 MNHEY, CDR2 SVGAGI. CDR3 DNA sequence: TGTGCCAGCAGTTACTCGAGGGGGGAAGCTTTCTTT. Amino acid sequence: CASSYSRGEAFF.

This clone was observed a single time. This chain links TRBV9 with TRBJ1-1, with TRBD1 matching over 8 bases. Germline loops: CDR1 SGDLS, CDR2 YYNGEE. The CDR3 totals 13 residues. The V and J ends lost 4 bases and 5 bases, in that order; junction bases with no gene match: 4. CDR3 loop: CASSQGAGTEAFF. CDR3 bases: TGTGCCAGCAGCCAGGGGGCCGGGACTGAAGCTTTCTTT.

The rearrangement joins TRBV28 to TRBJ1-3; perhaps TRBD1 as D (6 bases). The V and J ends lost 5 bases and 0 bases respectively, with 14 bases between them. There are 16 residues in the CDR3. Germline CDR1 and CDR2: MDHEN and SYDVKM. As DNA, the CDR3 is TGTGCCAGCAGTAGTAGGGGACACAGCTCTGGAAACACCATATATTTT. Translation gives CASSSRGHSSGNTIYF.

The V and J genes are TRBV5-6 and TRBJ2-3; D ambiguous. The V gene's germline CDR1 is SGHDT and CDR2 YYEEEE. V was clipped by 0 bases and J by 8 bases, with 10 bases between them. The CDR3 runs to 13 residues. CDR3 sequence: CASSLVGEPTQYF. The CDR3, as DNA: TGTGCCAGCAGCTTGGTGGGCGAGCCTACGCAGTATTTT.

The chain links TRBV7-3 to TRBJ2-3; D ambiguous. Germline loops: CDR1 SGHTA, CDR2 FQGTGA. Trimming took 5 bases from V and 3 from J, leaving 12 bases between them. The CDR3 has 14 amino acids. Here the CDR3 reads CASSLGGPTDTQYF. CDR3 in DNA: TGTGCCAGCAGCCTTGGTGGGCCTACAGATACGCAGTATTTT.

This chain joins TRBV5-6 and TRBJ2-7; tentatively, D is TRBD1 (5 bases). V lost 4 bases and J 5 bases, leaving 16 bases between the germline ends. The length of the CDR3 is 14 residues. Germline CDR1 SGHDT, CDR2 YYEEEE. CDR3 sequence (DNA): TGTGCCAGCAGCCTCAGGGCGTCAAGGGACGAGCAGTACTTC. This encodes CASSLRASRDEQYF. The variable domain in full, with the rest retrieved from reference TRBV5-6 and TRBJ2-7, is DAGVTQSPTHLIKTRGQQVTLRCSPKSGHDTVSWYQQALGQGPQFIFQYYEEEERQRGNFPDRFSGHQFPNYSSELNVNALLLGDSALYLCASSLRASRDEQYFGPGTRLTVT.

This rearrangement joins TRBV7-6 to TRBJ2-5; 8 bases align to TRBD1. The germline gives CDR1 SGHVS, CDR2 FNYEAQ. This CDR3 has 15 amino acids. V gave up 8 bases and J gave up 5 bases; unmatched junction bases: 13. CDR3 nucleotide sequence: TGTGCCAGCGGTGGTCGGACAGGGAGTAGCGAGACCCAGTACTTC. Amino acid sequence: CASGGRTGSSETQYF.

This clone has only a few counts. The V call is TRBV29-1, the J call TRBJ2-1; TRBD2 aligns across 12 bases. From germline, CDR1 is SQVTM and CDR2 ANQGSEA. CDR3 length: 17 amino acids. The J segment lost 7 bases and the V segment lost 1 base, leaving 11 bases of the junction unmatched. CDR3 nucleotides: TGCAGCGTTGAAGTACGTGCTAGCGGGGGGGCGGGGAATGAGCAGTTCTTC. This translates into CSVEVRASGGAGNEQFF.

V and J are TRBV27 and TRBJ2-7; D perhaps matches TRBD1 (5 bases). The germline CDR1 and CDR2 sequences are MNHEY and SMNVEV (reference sequence). This CDR3 region has 16 residues. Trimming took 1 base from V and 6 from J, leaving 19 bases between them. CDR3 nucleotide sequence: TGTGCCAGCAGTTTATTCACTCGGACACCGCTCGGCGAGCAGTACTTC. Translated: CASSLFTRTPLGEQYF.

This chain connects TRBV27 to TRBJ1-2; 7 bases map to TRBD1. The CDR3 runs to 13 residues. CDR1 is MNHEY, CDR2 SMNVEV, per germline (reference sequence). V gave up 5 bases and J gave up 4 bases; unmatched junction bases: 4. CDR3 nucleotide sequence: TGTGCCAGCAGTCATGGGGACAGCTATGGCTACACCTTC. This encodes CASSHGDSYGYTF.

The rearrangement joins TRBV9 to TRBJ1-1, with 9 bases aligning to TRBD1. J was trimmed by 4 bases and V by 1 base; bases with no gene match: 5. The CDR3 has 15 residues. Germline values: CDR1 SGDLS, CDR2 YYNGEE. CDR3 nucleotide sequence: TGTGCCAGCAGCGTATCGGACAGGGGTGGCACTGAAGCTTTCTTT. Translation gives CASSVSDRGGTEAFF.

V and J are TRBV7-9 and TRBJ2-3; the D gene is possibly TRBD1 (6 bases). CDR1 is SEHNR and CDR2 is FQNEAQ in the germline V gene (reference sequence). V dropped 5 bases and J dropped 1 base, with 16 bases sitting between them. There are 16 residues in the CDR3. The CDR3 loop is CASSRSDRTGTDTQYF. As DNA, the CDR3 is TGTGCCAGCAGCCGATCAGACAGGACTGGCACAGATACGCAGTATTTT.

The chain uses TRBV7-6 and TRBJ2-7; 9 bases are shared with TRBD1. Germline V gene sequence: CDR1 SGHVS, CDR2 FNYEAQ. Trimming cost V 3 bases and J 2 bases; bases outside gene matches: 8. CDR3 size: 16 residues. The CDR3 region has the DNA TGTGCCAGCAGCTTGCCGAAAACAGGGGGCCCCTACGAGCAGTACTTC. This codes for CASSLPKTGGPYEQYF.

This clone occurred a few times. V and J are TRBV5-5 and TRBJ2-7; TRBD1 agrees at 8 bases. The CDR3 runs 12 residues. Looked up from germline, CDR1 is SGHKS and CDR2 is YYEKEE (reference sequence). The trim removed 5 bases at V and 6 bases at J, leaving 4 bases unmatched. The CDR3 protein is CASRGQGTEQYF. The CDR3 region has the DNA TGTGCCAGCAGAGGACAGGGAACCGAGCAGTACTTC.

The rearrangement uses TRBV9 and TRBJ1-6; D call uncertain. V gave up 4 bases and J gave up 7 bases, with 9 bases separating them. The CDR3 extends over 13 amino acids. Per germline, CDR1 SGDLS and CDR2 YYNGEE. CDR3 sequence: CASSLGINSPLHF. Written as DNA, the CDR3 is TGTGCCAGCAGCCTCGGGATCAATTCACCCCTCCACTTT. Looking up the rest from reference TRBV9 and TRBJ1-6 gives the full variable domain: DSGVTQTPKHLITATGQRVTLRCSPRSGDLSVYWYQQSLDQGLQFLIQYYNGEERAKGNILERFSAQQFPDLHSELNLSSLELGDSALYFCASSLGINSPLHFGNGTRLTVT.

This clone was found once. The genes are TRBV10-3 and TRBJ1-1; tentative D call: TRBD1 (6 bases). Trimming removed 11 bases from V and 2 bases from J, with 12 bases in between. This CDR3 region has 12 residues. Germline V gene lookup returns CDR1 ENHRY and CDR2 SYGVKD. The CDR3 loop reads CAVQGGNTEAFF. CDR3 DNA sequence: TGTGCCGTACAGGGTGGAAACACTGAAGCTTTCTTT.